This record covers a single T cell receptor beta chain. The sample is drawn from a study of blood T cell repertoires in COVID-19. At the level of the study: COVID-19 samples, acute and convalescent, were from the United States, Italy and Spain. PBMCs, B-cell-depleted T cells, or T cells provided the cDNA or gDNA that made up the material.

The ends were cut back, 4 bases at V and 4 bases at J, with 10 bases in the middle. This CDR3 has 13 residues. Germline V gene sequence: CDR1 MGHRA, CDR2 YSYEKL. Under the authors' procedure: Nucleated cell counts were estimated from reference gene primer amplification. TCRdb's copy holds only in-frame clones and misses some; the assay was immunoSEQ multiplex PCR. V, J and clone size were drawn from that table, and D and trimming were deduced from the DNA. The sample lists about 410,000 clones; roughly 90% were seen once. This chain connects TRBV4-1 to TRBJ1-1; perhaps TRBD1 as D (6 bases). The sample was peripheral blood. The origin of this receptor is a woman aged 30 to 39 with active or convalescent COVID-19. The CDR3 protein is CASSPYRATEAFF. DNA of the CDR3: TGCGCCAGCAGCCCCTACAGGGCCACTGAAGCTTTCTTT.